This entry lists 31 T cell receptor beta chains sequenced from one sample in a study of Graves' ophthalmopathy and Graves' hyperthyroidism. RNA transcripts served as template for amplifying TCR beta CDR3 sequences. Scientists carried out first-round RT-PCR using HTBI primers and then a second-round multiplex PCR. TCRdb passed the multiplex PCR reads through MiXCR, listing each CDR3 protein once. In the table there are roughly 380,000 distinct CDR3 sequences, 15% to 17% of which are singletons. What was sequenced was peripheral blood. All receptors derive from a woman younger than 30 with stable Graves' hyperthyroidism.

This clonotype has ten or more counts. The rearrangement links TRBV12-3 or TRBV12-4 to TRBJ1-2; maybe TRBD1 (6 bases). The CDR3 extends over 13 amino acids. The V and J ends lost 6 bases and 4 bases respectively, with 12 bases between them. The DNA of the CDR3 is TGTGCCAGCAGCTACAGGGCCGTCTATGGCTACACCTTC. Protein product: CASSYRAVYGYTF.

This clonotype has at least ten counts. The V and J genes are TRBV12-3 or TRBV12-4 and TRBJ1-3; no definite D call. CDR3 length equals 18 residues. The V gene lost 2 bases and the J gene lost 0 bases, with 17 bases spanning the gap. The CDR3 nucleotides read TGTGCCAGCAGTTTAAGGAGAAGGCAGGCAAGCTCTGGAAACACCATATATTTT. Amino acid sequence: CASSLRRRQASSGNTIYF.

This clonotype was seen ten or more times. The chain has TRBV4-2 and TRBJ2-2, with 8 bases aligning to TRBD1. V was pared by 0 bases and J by 2 bases, with 5 bases of the junction left unmatched. Germline V gene sequence: CDR1 LGHNA, CDR2 YNFKEQ. This CDR3 region has 17 residues. In nucleotides, the CDR3 is TGTGCCAGCAGCCAAGACGACAGGGGCTTAAACACCGGGGAGCTGTTTTTT. This codes for CASSQDDRGLNTGELFF.

On this clonotype itself: No conserved phenylalanine or tryptophan is present at the end of the CDR3, so a read error is the likely explanation. The V gene is TRBV6-1, the J gene TRBJ1-2, with a tentative D call TRBD1 (6 bases). This CDR3 comprises 12 residues. The germline CDR1 and CDR2 sequences are MNHNS and SASEGT. The CDR3 reads CASRDSNHGYTL. The CDR3, as DNA: TGTGCCAGCAGGGACAGTAACCATGGCTACACCTTG.

The CDR3 loop reads CASSTYRGPNTEAFF. As DNA, the CDR3 is TGTGCCAGCTCAACGTACAGGGGGCCCAACACTGAAGCTTTCTTT. V usage is TRBV18 and J usage is TRBJ1-1, with TRBD1 matching 9 bases. This CDR3 comprises 15 residues. Germline CDR1 and CDR2: KGHSH and LQKENI. The J segment lost 2 bases and the V segment lost 5 bases, leaving 6 bases of the junction unmatched.

This clonotype was counted at least ten times. The chain has TRBV9 and TRBJ1-1; no definite D call. V was pared by 0 bases and J by 1 base, with 4 bases between. The germline V gene has CDR1 SGDLS and CDR2 YYNGEE. This CDR3 has 13 amino acids. The CDR3 protein is CASSVGPNTEAFF. Here the CDR3 DNA reads TGTGCCAGCAGCGTAGGCCCGAACACTGAAGCTTTCTTT. Full variable domain (missing parts from reference TRBV9 and TRBJ1-1): DSGVTQTPKHLITATGQRVTLRCSPRSGDLSVYWYQQSLDQGLQFLIQYYNGEERAKGNILERFSAQQFPDLHSELNLSSLELGDSALYFCASSVGPNTEAFFGQGTRLTVV.

This clonotype was recorded many times. The V and J genes are TRBV20-1 and TRBJ2-2; D not resolved. CDR3 length: 15 amino acids. The V gene lost 0 bases and the J gene lost 3 bases, with 11 bases spanning the gap. CDR1 and CDR2 from the germline V gene are DFQATT and SNEGSKA (reference sequence). CDR3 amino acids: CSAREGNRDTGELFF. In nucleotides, the CDR3 is TGCAGTGCTAGAGAAGGAAACCGCGACACCGGGGAGCTGTTTTTT.

This clonotype appeared many times. V gene TRBV12-3 or TRBV12-4 combines with J gene TRBJ2-6; D gene uncertain. This CDR3 has 15 amino acids. V shed 6 bases and J shed 4 bases, with 13 bases lying between them. Here the CDR3 reads CASSVNGLGANVLTF. The DNA for the CDR3 is TGTGCCAGCAGCGTTAATGGGCTCGGGGCCAACGTCCTGACTTTC.

This clonotype has at least ten counts. The chain uses TRBV5-1 and TRBJ1-1, with unresolved D. V was shortened by 0 bases and J by 0 bases, with 9 bases between the two germline ends. Germline V CDR1 and CDR2: SGHRS, YFSETQ. This CDR3 is built from 15 residues. This CDR3 reads CASSLGWAMNTEAFF. The CDR3 DNA reads as TGCGCCAGCAGCTTGGGCTGGGCAATGAACACTGAAGCTTTCTTT.

Concerning this clonotype itself: At one of its ends the junction is not consistent with the germline gene, which may arise from a read error. The chain recombines TRBV5-1 with TRBJ1-1; D gene unclear. Germline V lookup: CDR1 SGHRS, CDR2 YFSETQ. The CDR3 spans 13 residues. The CDR3 spells CTSSFQLNTEAFF. CDR3 DNA sequence: TGCACCAGCAGCTTCCAATTGAACACTGAAGCTTTCTTT.

The chain uses TRBV9 and TRBJ2-7; a weak D match, TRBD1 (6 bases). The CDR3 is 13 amino acids. Trimming took off 4 bases at V and 6 bases at J, with 14 bases between the two ends. Germline CDR1 is SGDLS and CDR2 is YYNGEE. The CDR3 region has the DNA TGTGCCAGCAGCTACCGTGTGGGGGCCGAGCAGTACTTC. Its translation is CASSYRVGAEQYF. The variable domain in full, with the rest retrieved from reference TRBV9 and TRBJ2-7, is DSGVTQTPKHLITATGQRVTLRCSPRSGDLSVYWYQQSLDQGLQFLIQYYNGEERAKGNILERFSAQQFPDLHSELNLSSLELGDSALYFCASSYRVGAEQYFGPGTRLTVT.

This clonotype was seen many times. J is TRBJ2-7 and V is TRBV7-2; D ambiguous. Trimming removed 5 bases from V and 9 bases from J, with 14 bases in between. This CDR3 is 12 amino acids long. Germline V lookup: CDR1 SGHTA, CDR2 FQGNSA. DNA of the CDR3: TGTGCCAGCAGCCACCCTGATGTCAGGCAGTACTTC. Residues: CASSHPDVRQYF. Full variable domain (missing parts from reference TRBV7-2 and TRBJ2-7): GAGVSQSPSNKVTEKGKDVELRCDPISGHTALYWYRQSLGQGLEFLIYFQGNSAPDKSGLPSDRFSAERTGGSVSTLTIQRTQQEDSAVYLCASSHPDVRQYFGPGTRLTVT.

In this sample, this clonotype turned up many times. The J gene is TRBJ1-1, the V gene TRBV7-2, with 7 bases aligning to TRBD1. This CDR3 spans 15 amino acids. Trimming removed 4 bases from V and 1 base from J; junction bases left unmatched: 6. CDR1 is SGHTA, CDR2 FQGNSA, per germline. The CDR3 DNA follows: TGTGCCAGCAGCTCCTGGACAGGACAGAACACTGAAGCTTTCTTT. Its translation: CASSSWTGQNTEAFF. Full variable domain (remainder filled in from reference TRBV7-2 and TRBJ1-1): GAGVSQSPSNKVTEKGKDVELRCDPISGHTALYWYRQSLGQGLEFLIYFQGNSAPDKSGLPSDRFSAERTGGSVSTLTIQRTQQEDSAVYLCASSSWTGQNTEAFFGQGTRLTVV.

This clonotype was picked up many times. This chain uses TRBV11-3 with TRBJ1-1; D is unresolved. Germline loops: CDR1 SGHNT, CDR2 YENEEA. The length of the CDR3 is 14 residues. Trimming took off 4 bases at V and 0 bases at J, with 9 bases between the two ends. CDR3: CASSSGAMNTEAFF. CDR3 DNA sequence: TGTGCCAGCAGCTCAGGAGCTATGAACACTGAAGCTTTCTTT.

This clonotype occurred many times. The chain carries TRBV7-2 and TRBJ2-5; 8 nucleotides agree with TRBD1. V shed 3 bases and J 1 base; nucleotides not matched to a gene: 4. This CDR3 spans 15 amino acids. Germline CDR1 and CDR2: SGHTA and FQGNSA. The CDR3, as DNA: TGTGCCAGCAGCTTGAACAGGGGGTTCCAAGAGACCCAGTACTTC. It yields the protein CASSLNRGFQETQYF.

This clonotype was seen repeatedly, ten times or more. The chain links TRBV10-3 to TRBJ2-5; TRBD2 agrees at 10 bases. Germline lookup yields CDR1 ENHRY and CDR2 SYGVKD. The CDR3 loop spans 13 amino acids. Trimming removed 6 bases from V and 3 bases from J; junction bases left unmatched: 1. For the CDR3, the DNA is TGTGCCATCAGGCTAGCGGGGGAAGAGACCCAGTACTTC. This encodes CAIRLAGEETQYF.

J is TRBJ2-5 and V is TRBV7-3; D may be TRBD1 or TRBD2 (5 bases each). Germline V gene lookup returns CDR1 SGHTA and CDR2 FQGTGA. The CDR3 spans 15 residues. Trimming shortened V by 5 bases and J by 1 base, and 14 bases separated the two germline ends. The CDR3 protein is CASSVRAGLQETQYF. As DNA, the CDR3 is TGTGCCAGCAGCGTCAGGGCGGGTCTCCAAGAGACCCAGTACTTC.

This clonotype was counted many times. CDR3 in DNA: TGTGCCAGCAGTTACGCCGTCGGCCCGAGCTCCTATAATTCACCCCTCCACTTT. Protein product: CASSYAVGPSSYNSPLHF. The rearrangement joins TRBV6-5 to TRBJ1-6; D remains ambiguous. Between the trimmed V and J ends, which lost 2 bases and 0 bases, there was a span of 14 bases. Germline CDR1 reads MNHEY; CDR2 reads SVGAGI. The CDR3 spans 18 residues.

This clonotype was counted at least ten times. The chain uses TRBV6-5 and TRBJ1-2; 7 nucleotides line up with TRBD1. CDR1 MNHEY and CDR2 SVGAGI come from the germline V gene. The CDR3 contains 14 residues. V was clipped by 1 base and J by 3 bases; unmatched bases: 2. CDR3 nucleotides: TGTGCCAGCAGTTACTACAGGGGTGACTATGGCTACACCTTC. It encodes CASSYYRGDYGYTF.

The J gene is TRBJ2-5, the V gene TRBV6-1, with TRBD2 matching over 14 bases. Unmatched junction bases numbered 8, after V lost 7 bases and J lost 7 bases. CDR1 is MNHNS and CDR2 is SASEGT in the germline V gene. The CDR3 covers 15 residues. The CDR3 here is CASTATSGGDGTQYF. The DNA of the CDR3 is TGTGCCAGCACCGCGACTAGCGGGGGGGACGGGACCCAGTACTTC.

This clonotype has just a few counts. The chain is built from TRBV2 and TRBJ1-3; unclear D gene. Per germline, CDR1 SNHLY and CDR2 FYNNEI. V was shortened by 7 bases and J by 0 bases, with 10 bases between the two germline ends. The CDR3 covers 14 residues. CDR3 sequence reads: CASTIGVSGNTIYF. CDR3 sequence (DNA): TGTGCCAGCACGATCGGGGTCTCTGGAAACACCATATATTTT.

Many counts were recorded for this clonotype. The chain carries TRBV12-3 or TRBV12-4 and TRBJ1-2; 7 bases are shared with TRBD1. With 4 bases clipped from V and 8 bases from J, the junction kept 7 bases outside the gene matches. The CDR3 is 13 amino acids. CDR3 loop: CASSSPTGRGYTF. In DNA, the CDR3 is TGTGCCAGCAGTTCCCCGACAGGGAGAGGCTACACCTTC.

Many counts were recorded for this clonotype. The chain employs TRBV12-3 or TRBV12-4 and TRBJ1-1; the D is unclear. The CDR3 has 14 residues. Trimming took off 9 bases at V and 2 bases at J, with 16 bases between the two ends. CDR3 nucleotides: TGTGCCAGTCGCCTCCCCGGGATTAACACTGAAGCTTTCTTT. The encoded protein is CASRLPGINTEAFF.

Notes on this clonotype: This could be a read error, since a much larger clone is one nucleotide away. The chain joins TRBV13 to TRBJ1-1; D gene unclear. The CDR3 spans 15 residues. Germline V gives CDR1 PRHDT, CDR2 FYEKMQ (reference sequence). The CDR3 loop is CVSSDSSGIYTEAFF. The CDR3 nucleotides read TGTGTCAGCAGCGACTCTTCCGGGATTTACACTGAAGCTTTCTTT.

This clonotype was detected ten times or more. The chain employs TRBV27 and TRBJ1-5; no firm D call. The CDR3 runs to 14 residues. Germline assignment: CDR1 MNHEY and CDR2 SMNVEV (reference sequence). V lost 4 bases to trimming and J lost 0 bases, with 7 bases between them. The CDR3 sequence: CASSSAYSNQPQHF. The CDR3 region has the DNA TGTGCCAGCAGTTCGGCGTATAGCAATCAGCCCCAGCATTTT.

This clonotype was found many times. The chain's CDR3 is CASSSHRVAQETQYF. The CDR3 bases are TGTGCCAGCAGCTCCCACAGGGTAGCCCAAGAGACCCAGTACTTC. The chain has TRBV14 and TRBJ2-5, with D tentatively TRBD1 (6 bases). Germline V gives CDR1 SGHDN, CDR2 FVKESK. The CDR3 spans 15 residues. The germline V and J ends were trimmed by 5 bases and 1 base, with 14 bases remaining between them.

The sample holds many counts of this clonotype. The CDR3 DNA reads as TGTGCCAGCACCCTGGGGGGATTTAATCAGCCCCAGCATTTT. As protein: CASTLGGFNQPQHF. This chain joins TRBV12-3 or TRBV12-4 and TRBJ1-5; D perhaps matches TRBD1 (5 bases). This CDR3 region has 14 residues. Trimming left V 7 bases short and J 4 bases short, with 14 bases between.

This clonotype was counted many times. The genes are TRBV7-8 and TRBJ1-2, with no clear D. Germline CDR1 is SGHVS and CDR2 is FQNEAQ. V lost 6 bases, J lost 4 bases, and 21 bases lay in between. The CDR3 has 16 residues. This chain's CDR3 is CASSLSAGRLGYGYTF. CDR3 sequence (DNA): TGTGCCAGCAGTTTGAGCGCGGGGAGGCTGGGCTATGGCTACACCTTC.

This clonotype was counted ten times or more. The chain uses TRBV5-5 and TRBJ1-2; TRBD1 matches at 8 bases. CDR1 and CDR2 from the germline V gene are SGHKS and YYEKEE (reference sequence). V lost 0 bases to trimming and J lost 5 bases; unmatched junction nucleotides: 6. The CDR3 sequence is 15 residues long. The CDR3 spells CASSLGDRPLYGYTF. For the CDR3, the DNA is TGTGCCAGCAGCTTGGGGGACAGGCCCCTTTATGGCTACACCTTC. Full variable domain (remainder filled in from reference TRBV5-5 and TRBJ1-2): DAGVTQSPTHLIKTRGQQVTLRCSPISGHKSVSWYQQVLGQGPQFIFQYYEKEERGRGNFPDRFSARQFPNYSSELNVNALLLGDSALYLCASSLGDRPLYGYTFGSGTRLTVV.

This clonotype was counted only a few times. V gene TRBV6-1 combines with J gene TRBJ2-2, with 7 bases matching TRBD1. This CDR3 has 14 amino acids. The germline V gene encodes CDR1 MNHNS and CDR2 SASEGT. V shed 8 bases and J 2 bases; nucleotides not matched to a gene: 5. The CDR3 nucleotides are TGTGCCAGCGACGACAGGGAAAACACCGGGGAGCTGTTTTTT. This encodes CASDDRENTGELFF.

To note about this clonotype: One base away lies a much larger clone, so this may be a sequencing read error. The V and J genes are TRBV12-5 and TRBJ1-1, with a possible D match to TRBD1 (5 bases). Trimming pared 3 bases from V and 3 bases from J, leaving 20 bases between. CDR1 and CDR2 from the germline V gene are LGHNT and FRNRAP. CDR3 length equals 17 residues. This CDR3 reads CASGLRPGLQGDTEAFF. CDR3 sequence (DNA): TGTGCTAGTGGTTTAAGGCCGGGCCTACAAGGGGACACTGAAGCTTTCTTT. Using reference TRBV12-5 and TRBJ1-1 for the parts outside the CDR3, the full variable domain is DARVTQTPRHKVTEMGQEVTMRCQPILGHNTVFWYRQTMMQGLELLAYFRNRAPLDDSGMPKDRFSAEMPDATLATLKIQPSEPRDSAVYFCASGLRPGLQGDTEAFFGQGTRLTVV.